Included here is one T cell receptor beta chain sequence, with context. Antigen specificity is unknown. One end of the junction is discordant with germline, which a read error may explain. These data originate in a study of OX40 agonist ivuxolimab in advanced cancers. The study's findings and limits: Expanded clones were, on average, more numerous in CD8+ T cells than in CD4+.

The assay was immunoSEQ multiplex PCR, and TCRdb's table has in-frame clones only and misses some. The table has tens of thousands of clones, around 94% seen once; the top ten hold under 3.5%. The germline V gene encodes CDR1 SSHAT and CDR2 FNYEAQ (reference sequence). The CDR3 contains 14 residues. The clonotype comes from an adult with an advanced solid tumor such as melanoma, head and neck, liver or kidney cancer. The J gene is TRBJ2-5, the V gene TRBV7-7, with D possibly called TRBD1 or TRBD2 (6 bases each). Sample: CD4+ or CD8+ T cells sorted from blood, taken in a trial of the OX40 agonist ivuxolimab. The CDR3 DNA sequence: TGTGCTAGCAGCAAACAGGGACTCCAAGAGACCCAGTACTTC. Protein sequence: CASSKQGLQETQYF.